This TCR beta chain was found in a study of shared clonotypes between healthy human individuals. The assay was run at deep level. The authors loaded 200 ng DNA, around 32,000 T cell genomes, into sorted-subset replicate PCRs. The protocol was immunoSEQ multiplex PCR, while the TCRdb copy is restricted to in-frame clones and leaves out a portion. The data hold about 700,000 clones, with around 90% observed a single time. V was cut by 0 bases and J by 5 bases, with 13 bases left in between. This CDR3 is built from 15 residues. CDR1 and CDR2 (germline): SNHLY, FYNNEI. This clone was counted only a few times. The antigen remains undetermined. Naive CD8 cells comprised CD45RO-negative, CCR7-positively selected cells, excluding terminally differentiated effector memory CD45RA+ cells. General study findings and limits: A handful of donors had about 5% of their naive CD4 clonotypes in common. Clonotype sharing among the donors was expected to vary with sequencing depth.

Material for sequencing was naive CD8+ T cells sorted from blood. The J gene is TRBJ1-2, the V gene TRBV2, with D perhaps matching TRBD1 (6 bases). This TCR derives from a man between 25 and 39 years old in good health. In DNA form, the CDR3 reads TGTGCCAGCAGTGAAGCGACGGGGGCAGGGTATGGCTACACCTTC. Protein: CASSEATGAGYGYTF.